The rows below give T cell receptor beta chains drawn from one sample of a study of patients and donors after allogeneic stem cell transplantation. One entry per CDR3 protein, called by TCRdb with MiXCR from the RT-PCR reads. The sample contains approximately 200,000 distinct CDR3 sequences, roughly 14% of which appear only once. The sequenced sample consisted of blood, either unsorted or a sorted T cell fraction (not recorded which). The receptors were gathered from a human donor who was either an allogeneic HSCT recipient or a stem cell or donor lymphocyte infusion donor (not recorded which). It is not recorded whose cells these are; they may come from a transplant donor. The CDR3 runs from the conserved cysteine through the conserved F or W. Each record gives: V gene, clone size, D gene, J gene, CDR3 DNA, CDR3 protein. A D gene is named only where the DNA matches it firmly. Size is omitted from some rows. Given values are once, few, many or a class for expanded clones.

>TRBV7-9|NA|NA|TRBJ1-4
TGTGCCAGCAGCAGGGGGGCCGCGGGTGAAAAACTGTTTTTT
CASSRGAAGEKLFF
>TRBV30|few|TRBD1|TRBJ2-1
TGTGCCCAAAATACAGGGGCCTACAATGAGCAGTTCTTC
CAQNTGAYNEQFF
>TRBV7-2|few|NA|TRBJ2-5
TGTGCCAGCAGCTTCAATCAAGAGACCCAGTACTTC
CASSFNQETQYF
>TRBV20-1|NA|TRBD1|TRBJ1-5
TGCAGTGCTAGAGATTTCCGACAGGGCGGACAGCCCCAGCATTTT
CSARDFRQGGQPQHF
>TRBV6-5|NA|NA|TRBJ1-5
TGTGCCAGCAGTTCCGGGAGTCAGCCCCAGCATTTT
CASSSGSQPQHF
>TRBV5-5|NA|NA|TRBJ2-1
TGTGCCAGCAGCTTGATCTCAGGGAACTCGGGTGAGCAGTTCTTC
CASSLISGNSGEQFF
>TRBV20-1|NA|NA|TRBJ1-3
TGCAGTGCTCGCGGATCCTCCGCCGCCACCATATATTTT
CSARGSSAATIYF
>TRBV6-1|few|NA|TRBJ2-5
TGTGCCAGCAGTGTTCCGTCGGGAGAGACCCAGTACTTC
CASSVPSGETQYF
>TRBV27|few|NA|TRBJ2-1
TGTGCCAGCAGTTTTATTTCGAGACAAGAGCAGTTCTTC
CASSFISRQEQFF
>TRBV20-1|NA|NA|TRBJ2-3
TGCAGTGCTAACAGGGGGGGAAGAACAGATACGCAGTATTTT
CSANRGGRTDTQYF
>TRBV14|many|NA|TRBJ2-2
TGTGCCAGCAGCCAAGACCCGACCGGGGAGCTGTTTTTT
CASSQDPTGELFF
>TRBV18|few|NA|TRBJ2-1
TGTGCCAGCTCACCACCGGAGGCCAATGAGCAGTTCTTC
CASSPPEANEQFF
>TRBV10-2|NA|TRBD1|TRBJ1-1
TGCGCCAGCAGGGACAGGGGGACTTCCATGAACACTGAAGCTTTCTTT
CASRDRGTSMNTEAFF
>TRBV7-6|NA|NA|TRBJ1-4
TGTGCCAGCAGTCCGGGGGCTCAGGATGAAAAACTGTTTTTT
CASSPGAQDEKLFF
>TRBV20-1|NA|NA|TRBJ1-4
TGCAGTGCTAGGGATACTGGGAAGGGTGAAAAACTGTTTTTT
CSARDTGKGEKLFF
>TRBV12-3/TRBV12-4|many|NA|TRBJ1-4
TGTGCCAGCAGTTCGACATTGGGGACTAATGAAAAACTGTTTTTT
CASSSTLGTNEKLFF
>TRBV11-2|NA|TRBD1|TRBJ2-5
TGTGCCAGCAGCTTAGAAGGGACAGGGGTTTTCCAAGAGACCCAGTACTTC
CASSLEGTGVFQETQYF
>TRBV6-1|few|TRBD1|TRBJ1-1
TGTGCCAGCAGTAGAAACAGGGGGACGAGCACTGAAGCTTTCTTT
CASSRNRGTSTEAFF
>TRBV5-5|few|TRBD1|TRBJ1-1
TGTGCCAGCAGCACCGGACAGGGGCGCGGGAACACTGAAGCTTTCTTT
CASSTGQGRGNTEAFF
>TRBV24-1|NA|NA|TRBJ2-1
TGTGCCACCAGTGATAGGCAGGGTCGGGTCAATGAGCAGTTCTTC
CATSDRQGRVNEQFF
>TRBV5-6|NA|NA|TRBJ2-7
TGTGCCAGCAGCTCTGCAGGGTTGGGGAGCTCCTACGAGCAGTACTTC
CASSSAGLGSSYEQYF
>TRBV14|NA|TRBD2|TRBJ2-7
TGTGCCAGCAGCCAAAACTTACTAGCGGGCCCCTCCTACGAGCAGTACTTC
CASSQNLLAGPSYEQYF
>TRBV29-1|few|TRBD1|TRBJ2-7
TGCAGCGTTCGACAGGGGGCCGGCTACGAGCAGTACTTC
CSVRQGAGYEQYF
>TRBV5-1|few|TRBD2|TRBJ2-3
TGCGCCAGCAACCCGGCGGGGGGTGCAGATACGCAGTATTTT
CASNPAGGADTQYF
>TRBV20-1|many|TRBD1|TRBJ1-5
TGCAGTGCTAGAGTGGGGACAGCTAACAATCAGCCCCAGCATTTT
CSARVGTANNQPQHF
>TRBV27|few|NA|TRBJ1-1
TGTGCCAGTCGGGCGCGGGGGCGGGGGACTGAAGCTTTCTTT
CASRARGRGTEAFF
>TRBV6-1|few|TRBD2|TRBJ2-7
TGTGCCAGCACCTTTAGCGGGAGTCTCTACGAGCAGTACTTC
CASTFSGSLYEQYF
>TRBV5-5|few|NA|TRBJ2-2
TGTGCCAGCAGCCGCGACAGAAATTTCTTCTTGACCGGGGAGCTGTTTTTT
CASSRDRNFFLTGELFF
>TRBV30|few|TRBD1|TRBJ1-1
TGTGCCTGGGGTAAAACCGGGACAGGAAGATTCTTT
CAWGKTGTGRFF
>TRBV18|few|TRBD1|TRBJ1-5
TGTGCCAGCTCACCCACCCGACAGGGGGCGTTGGCCCTTCAGCCCCAGCATTTT
CASSPTRQGALALQPQHF
>TRBV6-2/TRBV6-3|many|NA|TRBJ2-1
TGTGCCAGCAGTTACTCGGTTCTGGGGTACAATGAGCAGTTCTTC
CASSYSVLGYNEQFF